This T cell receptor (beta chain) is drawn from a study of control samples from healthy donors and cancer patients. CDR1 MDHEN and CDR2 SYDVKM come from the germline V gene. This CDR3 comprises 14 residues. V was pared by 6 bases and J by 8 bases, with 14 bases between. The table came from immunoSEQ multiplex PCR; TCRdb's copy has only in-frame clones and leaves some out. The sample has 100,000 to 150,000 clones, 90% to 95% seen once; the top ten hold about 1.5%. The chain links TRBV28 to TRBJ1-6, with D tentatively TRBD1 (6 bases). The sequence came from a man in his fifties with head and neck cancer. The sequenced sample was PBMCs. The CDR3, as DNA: TGTGCCAGCAGAAGAGGGGGATACGATTCACCCCTCCACTTT. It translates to CASRRGGYDSPLHF. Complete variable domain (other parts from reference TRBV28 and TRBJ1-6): DVKVTQSSRYLVKRTGEKVFLECVQDMDHENMFWYRQDPGLGLRLIYFSYDVKMKEKGDIPEGYSVSREKKERFSLILESASTNQTSMYLCASRRGGYDSPLHFGNGTRLTVT.